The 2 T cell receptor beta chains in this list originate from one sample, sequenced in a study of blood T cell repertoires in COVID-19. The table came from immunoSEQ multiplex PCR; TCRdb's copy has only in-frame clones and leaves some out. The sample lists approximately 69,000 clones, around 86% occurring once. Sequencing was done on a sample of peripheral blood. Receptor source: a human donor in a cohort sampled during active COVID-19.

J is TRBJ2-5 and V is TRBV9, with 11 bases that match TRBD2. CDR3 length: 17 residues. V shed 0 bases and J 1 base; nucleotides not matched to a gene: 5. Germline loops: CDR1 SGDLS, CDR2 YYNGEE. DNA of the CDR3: TGTGCCAGCAGCGTAGGCTCTAGCGGGGGGATCCAAGAGACCCAGTACTTC. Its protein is CASSVGSSGGIQETQYF.

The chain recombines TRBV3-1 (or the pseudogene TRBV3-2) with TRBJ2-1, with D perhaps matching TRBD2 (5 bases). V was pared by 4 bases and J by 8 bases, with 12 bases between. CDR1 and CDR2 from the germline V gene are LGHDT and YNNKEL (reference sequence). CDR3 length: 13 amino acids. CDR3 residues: CASSPYQRYEQFF. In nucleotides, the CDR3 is TGTGCCAGCAGCCCCTATCAGCGGTATGAGCAGTTCTTC.